What follows are 29 T cell receptor beta chains derived from one specimen sequenced in a study of blood T cell repertoires in COVID-19. Profiling relied on immunoSEQ multiplex PCR, and the TCRdb table lists in-frame clones only, not all of them. This sample carries approximately 330,000 clones, about nine tenths of them seen once, and the ten largest clones take roughly a tenth. Sequenced input: peripheral blood. The source of these receptors is a man aged 25 to 40 with COVID-19, enrolled during active disease.

The genes are TRBV30 and TRBJ1-6; no clear D gene. Deletions cut 4 bases from V and 9 bases from J, with 13 bases between. There are 13 residues in the CDR3. Germline V gene sequence: CDR1 GTSNPN, CDR2 SVGIG (reference sequence). CDR3 in amino acids: CAWILEGTSPLHF. The CDR3 nucleotides are TGTGCCTGGATCCTCGAGGGAACTTCACCCCTCCACTTT.

As DNA, the CDR3 is TGCGCCAGCAGCTTGGAAGGGATGCGGAGCGGGAGGGCCGAAGAGACCCAGTACTTC. This gives the protein CASSLEGMRSGRAEETQYF. The chain has TRBV5-1 and TRBJ2-5; 10 nucleotides align to TRBD2. V trimming: 0 bases; J trimming: 3 bases; junction bases outside the gene matches: 14. The CDR3 has 19 residues. Germline V gene lookup returns CDR1 SGHRS and CDR2 YFSETQ. The full variable domain, its missing parts supplied by reference TRBV5-1 and TRBJ2-5, is KAGVTQTPRYLIKTRGQQVTLSCSPISGHRSVSWYQQTPGQGLQFLFEYFSETQRNKGNFPGRFSGRQFSNSRSEMNVSTLELGDSALYLCASSLEGMRSGRAEETQYFGPGTRLLVL.

The chain employs TRBV9 and TRBJ2-5; 13 bases fit TRBD2. From germline, CDR1 is SGDLS and CDR2 YYNGEE. Germline trimming cut 3 bases from V and 5 bases from J; bases unmatched to any gene: 4. The CDR3 is 15 residues long. This CDR3 reads CASSGGTSGAETQYF. The CDR3 DNA is TGTGCCAGCAGCGGAGGGACTAGCGGGGCGGAGACCCAGTACTTC. Together with reference TRBV9 and TRBJ2-5, the CDR3 gives the full variable domain: DSGVTQTPKHLITATGQRVTLRCSPRSGDLSVYWYQQSLDQGLQFLIQYYNGEERAKGNILERFSAQQFPDLHSELNLSSLELGDSALYFCASSGGTSGAETQYFGPGTRLLVL.

The V call is TRBV3-1 (or the pseudogene TRBV3-2), the J call TRBJ2-7; D is undetermined. Germline V CDR1 and CDR2: LGHDT, YNNKEL (reference sequence). Trimming removed 1 base from V and 4 bases from J, with 8 bases in between. This CDR3 has 13 amino acids. CDR3 in DNA: TGTGCCAGCAGCCAAGGGTTGGCTTACGAGCAGTACTTC. It specifies CASSQGLAYEQYF.

The V and J genes are TRBV6-2 or TRBV6-3 and TRBJ2-7; TRBD2 matches 8 bases. The CDR3 is made up of 14 amino acids. Germline V CDR1 and CDR2: MNHEY, SVGEGT. V lost 6 bases and J lost 4; bases outside the gene matches: 8. The CDR3 DNA is TGTGCCAGCAGCCGGGGGGGCCCGGGTTACGAGCAGTACTTC. Protein product: CASSRGGPGYEQYF.

The rearrangement joins TRBV5-5 to TRBJ2-5; D uncertain. Germline V CDR1 and CDR2: SGHKS, YYEKEE (reference sequence). V was cut by 7 bases and J by 2 bases, with 6 bases left in between. The CDR3 is 11 residues long. The CDR3 coding sequence is TGTGCCAGCCGAGAACAAGAGACCCAGTACTTC. It specifies CASREQETQYF.

The chain combines TRBV2 with TRBJ1-5, with a possible D match to TRBD1 (5 bases). V gave up 6 bases and J gave up 3 bases, with 15 bases separating them. The germline CDR1 and CDR2 sequences are SNHLY and FYNNEI. The length of the CDR3 is 15 residues. The CDR3 protein is CASRGGGANNQPQHF. CDR3 DNA: TGTGCCAGCAGGGGGGGAGGGGCAAACAATCAGCCCCAGCATTTT.

The chain joins TRBV30 to TRBJ2-1, with 9 nucleotides matching TRBD1. Looked up from germline, CDR1 is GTSNPN and CDR2 is SVGIG (reference sequence). There are 13 residues in the CDR3. V lost 0 bases and J lost 15; bases outside the gene matches: 9. The CDR3 loop reads CAWSVRGQGRSFF. DNA for the CDR3: TGTGCCTGGAGTGTTCGCGGACAGGGGCGGTCGTTCTTC. The complete variable domain, with remaining parts taken from reference TRBV30 and TRBJ2-1, reads SQTIHQWPATLVQPVGSPLSLECTVEGTSNPNLYWYRQAAGRGLQLLFYSVGIGQISSEVPQNLSASRPQDRQFILSSKKLLLSDSGFYLCAWSVRGQGRSFFGPGTRLTVL.

The rearrangement uses TRBV29-1 and TRBJ2-1; 8 nucleotides align to TRBD1. This CDR3 comprises 12 residues. Germline V gene sequence: CDR1 SQVTM, CDR2 ANQGSEA. The chain's CDR3 is CDAQGAYNEQFF. The CDR3 region has the DNA TGCGATGCACAGGGGGCCTACAATGAGCAGTTCTTC.

The rearrangement joins TRBV5-4 to TRBJ2-7; 9 nucleotides match TRBD2. Germline loops: CDR1 SGHNT, CDR2 YYREEE (reference sequence). After removal of 4 bases from V and 3 bases from J, the junction contained 11 bases not matched to a gene. The CDR3 extends over 16 amino acids. The DNA of the CDR3 is TGTGCCAGCAGCGGAGCAACTGGACTAGCGCTCTACGAGCAGTACTTC. Translation: CASSGATGLALYEQYF. The variable domain in full, completed from reference TRBV5-4 and TRBJ2-7, reads ETGVTQSPTHLIKTRGQQVTLRCSSQSGHNTVSWYQQALGQGPQFIFQYYREEENGRGNFPPRFSGLQFPNYSSELNVNALELDDSALYLCASSGATGLALYEQYFGPGTRLTVT.

The gene calls are TRBV30 and TRBJ2-7; 11 bases line up with TRBD1. In germline, CDR1 is GTSNPN, CDR2 SVGIG (reference sequence). Trimming removed 1 base from V and 3 bases from J; junction bases left unmatched: 8. The CDR3 runs to 16 residues. The CDR3: CAWSGTGGASNYEQYF. Here the CDR3 DNA reads TGTGCCTGGAGTGGGACAGGGGGCGCCTCCAACTACGAGCAGTACTTC.

V usage is TRBV14 and J usage is TRBJ1-4; 10 bases are a match to TRBD1. Germline lookup yields CDR1 SGHDN and CDR2 FVKESK. The CDR3 has 15 residues. The V gene end was trimmed by 4 bases and the J gene end by 7 bases; junction bases not matched to a gene: 6. The CDR3 sequence: CASSPRQGAREKLFF. The CDR3 nucleotides read TGTGCCAGCAGCCCCCGACAGGGGGCTCGTGAAAAACTGTTTTTT. The whole variable domain, filled in from reference TRBV14 and TRBJ1-4, reads EAGVTQFPSHSVIEKGQTVTLRCDPISGHDNLYWYRRVMGKEIKFLLHFVKESKQDESGMPNNRFLAERTGGTYSTLKVQPAELEDSGVYFCASSPRQGAREKLFFGSGTQLSVL.

This chain joins TRBV7-2 and TRBJ1-4; D is perhaps TRBD1 (5 bases). V was pared by 4 bases and J by 5 bases, with 8 bases between. Germline CDR1 reads SGHTA; CDR2 reads FQGNSA. The CDR3 contains 13 residues. The CDR3 sequence: CASSWGGNEKLFF. Written as DNA, the CDR3 is TGTGCCAGCAGCTGGGGGGGGAATGAAAAACTGTTTTTT. Looking up the rest from reference TRBV7-2 and TRBJ1-4 gives the full variable domain: GAGVSQSPSNKVTEKGKDVELRCDPISGHTALYWYRQSLGQGLEFLIYFQGNSAPDKSGLPSDRFSAERTGGSVSTLTIQRTQQEDSAVYLCASSWGGNEKLFFGSGTQLSVL.

The chain recombines TRBV5-1 with TRBJ2-7, with 9 bases fitting TRBD1. This CDR3 has 13 amino acids. Germline loops: CDR1 SGHRS, CDR2 YFSETQ. The trim removed 5 bases at V and 6 bases at J, leaving 6 bases unmatched. The CDR3 spells CASRTGQGSEQYF. The CDR3 nucleotides read TGCGCCAGCAGAACCGGACAGGGGAGCGAGCAGTACTTC.

This chain links TRBV6-2 or TRBV6-3 with TRBJ1-5, with a possible D match to TRBD1 (5 bases). V was pared by 2 bases and J by 2 bases, with 10 bases between. The CDR3 spans 15 residues. Germline V gene data show CDR1 as MNHEY and CDR2 as SVGEGT. The CDR3 coding sequence is TGTGCCAGCAGTTACGGGGCCAATCGCAATCAGCCCCAGCATTTT. Its translation is CASSYGANRNQPQHF.

Worth noting for this clone: At one boundary the junction diverges from the germline segment, which might be a read error. V usage is TRBV28 and J usage is TRBJ1-1, with TRBD1 matching over 8 bases. CDR3 size: 13 residues. The V gene's germline CDR1 is MDHEN and CDR2 SYDVKM. CDR3 amino acids: CASNQIRDRNAHF. Written as DNA, the CDR3 is TGTGCCAGCAATCAGATCCGGGACAGGAACGCGCATTTT.

The chain links TRBV2 to TRBJ2-7; 8 positions agree with TRBD2. There are 15 residues in the CDR3. CDR1 is SNHLY and CDR2 is FYNNEI in the germline V gene. With V trimmed by 7 bases and J by 7 bases, 15 bases remained unmatched. CDR3 sequence reads: CASNEAGGALREQYF. DNA of the CDR3: TGTGCCAGCAATGAGGCGGGGGGCGCCTTGCGTGAGCAGTACTTC.

The chain carries TRBV27 and TRBJ2-5; D may be TRBD2 (5 bases). The CDR3 loop spans 15 amino acids. Germline V lookup: CDR1 MNHEY, CDR2 SMNVEV (reference sequence). The V end was cut by 6 bases, the J end by 1 base, with 15 bases between. This chain's CDR3 is CASRKFGLAQETQYF. The CDR3 nucleotides read TGTGCCAGCAGAAAATTCGGTCTAGCCCAAGAGACCCAGTACTTC.

The chain combines TRBV19 with TRBJ1-5, with TRBD1 matching over 11 bases. The CDR3 spans 18 residues. V shed 5 bases and J 6 bases; nucleotides not matched to a gene: 15. CDR1 is LNHDA and CDR2 is SQIVND in the germline V gene (reference sequence). CDR3 sequence: CASSSPTGTGGIGQPQHF. CDR3 sequence (DNA): TGTGCCAGTAGTTCACCCACCGGGACAGGGGGTATTGGTCAGCCCCAGCATTTT.

The rearrangement uses TRBV4-1 and TRBJ1-6, with TRBD1 identical over 9 bases. V lost 2 bases, J lost 8 bases, and 4 bases stayed unmatched. CDR3 size: 15 residues. The germline V gene has CDR1 MGHRA and CDR2 YSYEKL. The CDR3 nucleotides are TGCGCCAGCAGCCAACGCCGGGACAGGGATTCACCCCTCCACTTT. Amino acid sequence: CASSQRRDRDSPLHF.

This clone turned up a few times. This rearrangement joins TRBV24-1 to TRBJ2-3; TRBD2 matches at 11 bases. Germline-derived CDR1 and CDR2 are KGHDR and SFDVKD. The V segment lost 9 bases and the J segment 1 base; nucleotides outside the gene matches: 5. The CDR3 runs 15 residues. CDR3 sequence: CATGVAGGGTDTQYF. DNA of the CDR3: TGTGCCACCGGGGTAGCGGGGGGGGGCACAGATACGCAGTATTTT.

This clone was detected many times. V is TRBV18 and J is TRBJ2-1; 12 bases agree with TRBD2. This CDR3 is built from 16 residues. The germline V gene has CDR1 KGHSH and CDR2 LQKENI. V was clipped by 3 bases and J by 4 bases; unmatched bases: 4. The CDR3 loop reads CASSPGGLAGYNEQFF. In DNA form, the CDR3 reads TGTGCCAGCTCACCCGGGGGACTAGCGGGTTACAATGAGCAGTTCTTC.

CDR3 region: CAISSHRGQGAAEQYF. Written as DNA, the CDR3 is TGTGCCATCAGCTCCCACCGGGGACAGGGGGCAGCCGAGCAGTACTTC. J is TRBJ2-7 and V is TRBV10-3; TRBD1 aligns across 12 bases. Germline lookup yields CDR1 ENHRY and CDR2 SYGVKD. Trimming removed 6 bases from V and 6 bases from J; junction bases left unmatched: 12. The CDR3 has 16 amino acids.

The CDR3 DNA is TGTGCCAGCAGCTTAGGTTCTCTGGCGGGCAGGGGGCGTCAAGAGACCCAGTACTTC. Its translation: CASSLGSLAGRGRQETQYF. J is TRBJ2-5 and V is TRBV7-2, with 8 positions matching TRBD1. The germline gives CDR1 SGHTA, CDR2 FQGNSA. The CDR3 has 19 residues. J lost 2 bases, V lost 1 base, and 15 bases had no gene match. The full variable domain, with the rest looked up from reference TRBV7-2 and TRBJ2-5, is GAGVSQSPSNKVTEKGKDVELRCDPISGHTALYWYRQSLGQGLEFLIYFQGNSAPDKSGLPSDRFSAERTGGSVSTLTIQRTQQEDSAVYLCASSLGSLAGRGRQETQYFGPGTRLLVL.

A few counts support this clone. This sequence joins TRBV12-3 or TRBV12-4 and TRBJ2-1; 9 bases align to TRBD1. Unmatched junction bases numbered 7, after V lost 6 bases and J lost 10 bases. This CDR3 is built from 13 residues. The CDR3 loop is CASSPGTGLEQFF. In DNA, the CDR3 is TGTGCCAGCAGCCCCGGGACAGGGCTCGAGCAGTTCTTC.

The rearrangement joins TRBV6-6 to TRBJ2-7; 7 bases are shared with TRBD1. The ends lost 6 bases at V and 3 bases at J; junction bases unmatched: 14. The CDR3 sequence is 16 residues long. The V gene's germline CDR1 is MNHNY and CDR2 SVGAGI (reference sequence). The CDR3 loop is CASRVRAEGAVYEQYF. The CDR3 DNA sequence: TGTGCCAGCAGAGTTAGGGCAGAGGGGGCGGTCTACGAGCAGTACTTC.

This sequence joins TRBV5-6 and TRBJ1-3; possibly TRBD1 for D (6 bases). Trimming shortened V by 4 bases and J by 4 bases, and 12 bases separated the two germline ends. In germline, CDR1 is SGHDT, CDR2 YYEEEE. The CDR3 is 14 residues long. The CDR3, as DNA: TGTGCCAGCAGCCGGACCGGGACAGGAAACACCATATATTTT. Translated, it gives CASSRTGTGNTIYF.

This rearrangement joins TRBV5-1 to TRBJ1-2; no firm D call. V lost 0 bases and J lost 2, with 14 bases in between. From germline, CDR1 is SGHRS and CDR2 YFSETQ. This CDR3 has 16 residues. The CDR3 DNA is TGCGCCAGCAGCTTGGGTCAGGTCCCGCAAAACTATGGCTACACCTTC. Amino acids: CASSLGQVPQNYGYTF.

V is TRBV7-8 and J is TRBJ1-5, with TRBD1 matching over 8 bases. The V and J ends lost 6 bases and 5 bases, in that order; junction bases with no gene match: 9. The CDR3 is 15 residues long. Germline V gene lookup returns CDR1 SGHVS and CDR2 FQNEAQ. CDR3 sequence: CASRGGQVWDQPQHF. CDR3 coding DNA: TGTGCCAGCAGGGGGGGACAGGTCTGGGATCAGCCCCAGCATTTT.